These 12 T cell receptor beta chains originate from one sample sequenced in a study of tumor-infiltrating lymphocytes in primary liver carcinoma. Starting from 400 to 500 ng of total RNA, TCR beta cDNA was produced with a primer in the constant region. Construction of TCR beta libraries relied on three successive nested multiplex PCR rounds employing slightly modified ARM-PCR. Each of the first two PCR rounds ran nine to ten cycles with TRBV1-TRBV30 forward and C-beta reverse primers. TCRdb fed the multiplex PCR reads into MiXCR, producing one record per CDR3 protein. The sample contains about 200,000 distinct CDR3 sequences, roughly 61% of which appear only once. Germline DNA was also extracted, while the blood RNA originated from unsorted whole blood. The sample was peripheral blood. The receptors derive from a woman between 55 and 75 years old with primary liver carcinoma and hepatitis B virus infection.

Concerning this clonotype: The germline gene is not matched at one end of the junction; a read error may be the cause. The chain recombines TRBV6-5 with TRBJ1-4; 9 positions agree with TRBD1. Germline values: CDR1 MNHEY, CDR2 SVGAGI. The CDR3 runs 15 residues. CDR3: CASTDRQGVWEKPFF. The DNA of the CDR3 is TGTGCCAGCACCGACAGACAGGGGGTGTGGGAAAAACCGTTTTTT.

The rearrangement links TRBV4-1 to TRBJ2-3; TRBD2 matches at 10 bases. Looked up from germline, CDR1 is MGHRA and CDR2 is YSYEKL. V trimming: 4 bases; J trimming: 5 bases; junction bases outside the gene matches: 15. This CDR3 comprises 18 residues. The CDR3 region is CASSPLTIAGGIVDTQYF. In DNA, the CDR3 is TGCGCCAGCAGCCCTCTTACTATAGCGGGAGGTATAGTAGATACGCAGTATTTT.

V is TRBV30 and J is TRBJ2-2; no clear D gene. The CDR3 covers 12 residues. V was clipped by 0 bases and J by 6 bases, with 5 bases between them. The germline V gene encodes CDR1 GTSNPN and CDR2 SVGIG (reference sequence). The CDR3 DNA follows: TGTGCCTGGAGTGTGTCCCCCGGGGAGCTGTTTTTT. The encoded protein is CAWSVSPGELFF. The variable domain in full, with the rest retrieved from reference TRBV30 and TRBJ2-2, is SQTIHQWPATLVQPVGSPLSLECTVEGTSNPNLYWYRQAAGRGLQLLFYSVGIGQISSEVPQNLSASRPQDRQFILSSKKLLLSDSGFYLCAWSVSPGELFFGEGSRLTVL.

Note on this clonotype: The CDR3 ends on some other residue instead of the conserved phenylalanine or tryptophan, so this is likely a read error. The DNA is omitted, as the CDR3 cannot be located on it reliably, and the CDR3 follows TCRdb's listing. The CDR3: CASSESGRYEQYL. The chain carries TRBV10-2 and TRBJ2-7; TRBD1 reflects the table's D call only, with no check against the DNA. Germline-derived CDR1 and CDR2 are WSHSY and SAAADI. The CDR3 is made up of 13 amino acids, end residues included.

This clonotype was observed at least ten times. V is TRBV4-2 and J is TRBJ2-5, with D possibly TRBD1 on 5 matching bases. The germline V and J ends were trimmed by 2 bases and 5 bases, with 9 bases remaining between them. Germline lookup yields CDR1 LGHNA and CDR2 YNFKEQ. CDR3 length: 13 amino acids. The CDR3 protein is CASSQIRDETQYF. The CDR3 bases are TGTGCCAGCAGCCAAATCAGGGATGAGACCCAGTACTTC.

In the case of this clonotype: An end of the junction does not agree with germline; a read error may underlie this. The V and J genes are TRBV11-2 and TRBJ2-7; TRBD2 matches at 10 bases. The CDR3 is 16 residues long. The germline CDR1 and CDR2 sequences are SGHAT and FQNNGV. The CDR3 DNA sequence: TGTGCCAGCAGCCCTCAGACTAGCGGGCTCGACTACAAGCAGTATTTC. Residues: CASSPQTSGLDYKQYF.

This clonotype was seen at least ten times. The CDR3 DNA follows: TGTGCCAGCAGTGAACGGATCGGTCGGGCATCGGTGGAGACCCAGTACTTC. It is translated as CASSERIGRASVETQYF. This rearrangement joins TRBV6-1 to TRBJ2-5; D is unclear. From germline, CDR1 is MNHNS and CDR2 SASEGT. V shed 2 bases and J shed 5 bases, with 21 bases lying between them. The CDR3 contains 17 residues.

For this clonotype: A junction boundary mismatches the germline segment, possibly from a read error. The V gene is TRBV6-5, the J gene TRBJ1-5, with D possibly being TRBD1 (5 bases). Per germline, CDR1 MNHEY and CDR2 SVGAGI. The CDR3 loop spans 13 amino acids. The CDR3 is CVSGDGSSQPQHF. DNA for the CDR3: TGTGTCAGCGGGGACGGTAGCAGTCAGCCCCAGCATTTT.

This clonotype was counted at least ten times. The chain recombines TRBV4-2 with TRBJ1-2; perhaps TRBD1 as D (5 bases). The CDR3 covers 14 residues. CDR1 is LGHNA, CDR2 YNFKEQ, per germline. Trimming shortened V by 1 base and J by 3 bases, and 9 bases separated the two germline ends. CDR3 sequence: CASSQGGGYYGYTF. In DNA, the CDR3 is TGTGCCAGCAGCCAAGGGGGGGGTTACTATGGCTACACCTTC.

The CDR3 loop is CSVAGVDGRSTDTQYF. CDR3 nucleotide sequence: TGCAGCGTCGCTGGAGTGGACGGACGTAGCACAGATACGCAGTATTTT. The chain has TRBV29-1 and TRBJ2-3; D gene ambiguous. Trimming cost V 6 bases and J 0 bases, with 19 bases left between them. The CDR3 totals 16 residues. Looked up from germline, CDR1 is SQVTM and CDR2 is ANQGSEA.

With regard to this clonotype: A read error may be the cause here, since a much bigger clone is one base away. V is TRBV6-1 and J is TRBJ1-1; no reliable D call. Germline CDR1 MNHNS, CDR2 SASEGT. This CDR3 comprises 17 residues. In nucleotides, the CDR3 is TGTGCCATCAGTGAACTATGGCAGGTGATCTTGAACACTGAAGCTTTCTTT. Translated: CAISELWQVILNTEAFF.

The chain carries TRBV12-3 or TRBV12-4 and TRBJ2-5, with 11 bases aligning to TRBD2. Losses at the gene ends were 6 bases for V and 1 base for J; bases not matched to a gene: 16. The CDR3 contains 19 residues. DNA for the CDR3: TGTGCCAGCAGGCCTGCCTCTAGCGGGAGGACCGTAGGCCAAGAGACCCAGTACTTC. It encodes CASRPASSGRTVGQETQYF.